This entry describes one TCR beta chain. Sequencing was performed with immunoSEQ multiplex PCR; in TCRdb, only in-frame clones are kept and a portion is missing. The profile shows 2 million to 2.5 million clones, 95% of them singletons. The data were taken from a study of shared clonotypes between healthy human individuals. Trimming removed 2 bases from V and 0 bases from J; junction bases left unmatched: 3. The germline V gene has CDR1 KGHSH and CDR2 LQKENI. The CDR3 has 16 amino acids. Those who donated were healthy HIV-negative adults, with no recent acute infections or vaccinations reported. This sequence originates from a man between 18 and 35 years old in good health. Sequencing was carried out using naive CD4+ T cells sorted from blood. Subset in this sample: CD45RA+ positively selected. The chain has TRBV18 and TRBJ2-5; 10 bases agree with TRBD1. The CDR3 region has the DNA TGTGCCAGCTCACCATTAGACAGGGGGCACCAAGAGACCCAGTACTTC. Amino acids: CASSPLDRGHQETQYF.